The 14 T cell receptor beta chains below all came from one sample that was sequenced in a study of STAT3 mutations in large granular lymphocyte leukemia. Study-level points and caveats: Every T-cell large granular lymphocyte leukemia patient had at least one immunodominant TCR beta clonotype.

No antigen has been identified for these receptors. Generated by immunoSEQ multiplex PCR, the TCRdb table keeps only in-frame clones and is missing some. This table has roughly 2,600 clones, more than 80% appearing once. What was sequenced was peripheral blood mononuclear cells. The receptors originated from a woman aged 70-85 years with T-cell large granular lymphocyte leukemia. Some clones in this sample may be carry-over from other donors' samples.

This clone was seen more than once but under ten times. The V call is TRBV7-2, the J call TRBJ1-3; unclear D gene. This CDR3 contains 13 residues. V lost 1 base and J 4 bases, leaving 5 bases between the germline ends. The germline CDR1 and CDR2 sequences are SGHTA and FQGNSA. Here the CDR3 DNA reads TGTGCCAGCAGCTTAGGGTTAGGAAACACCATATATTTT. Its protein product is CASSLGLGNTIYF.

This sequence joins TRBV6-1 and TRBJ2-5; D possibly matches TRBD1 or TRBD2 (5 bases each). The CDR3 extends over 13 amino acids. The V end lost 1 base, the J end lost 9 bases, and 12 bases lay between the germline ends. The V gene's germline CDR1 is MNHNS and CDR2 SASEGT. The CDR3 sequence is CASSEVGRGAQYF. Here the CDR3 DNA reads TGTGCCAGCAGTGAAGTGGGACGAGGGGCCCAGTACTTC.

The chain's CDR3 is CASSNAGPPYNEQFF. In DNA form, the CDR3 reads TGTGCCAGCAGCAATGCAGGGCCACCCTACAATGAGCAGTTCTTC. The chain couples TRBV21-1 to TRBJ2-1; TRBD1 reflects the table's D call only, with no check against the DNA. TRBV21-1 corresponds to a pseudogene. This CDR3 comprises 15 residues.

The chain joins TRBV18 to TRBJ2-7, with 11 bases lining up with TRBD2. The V gene's germline CDR1 is KGHSH and CDR2 LQKENI. This CDR3 has 16 residues. V shed 5 bases and J 3 bases; nucleotides not matched to a gene: 9. This CDR3 reads CASSAGTSGPIYEQYF. The CDR3 DNA reads as TGTGCCAGCTCAGCCGGGACTAGCGGACCTATCTACGAGCAGTACTTC.

Here the CDR3 DNA reads TGCGCCAGCAGCTTTGCTGGGGGAGACACTGAAGCTTTCTTT. Amino acid sequence: CASSFAGGDTEAFF. V gene TRBV5-1 combines with J gene TRBJ1-1, with D perhaps matching TRBD1 (5 bases). V was trimmed by 2 bases and J by 3 bases, leaving 11 bases between them. The CDR3 consists of 14 residues. Germline values: CDR1 SGHRS, CDR2 YFSETQ.

This sequence joins TRBV5-4 and TRBJ1-2, with TRBD1 as a possible D gene (5 bases). Per germline, CDR1 SGHNT and CDR2 YYREEE (reference sequence). Trimming shortened V by 3 bases and J by 2 bases, and 8 bases separated the two germline ends. This CDR3 comprises 13 residues. CDR3 DNA sequence: TGTGCCAGCAGCTCGGGACGGAACTATGGCTACACCTTC. As protein: CASSSGRNYGYTF.

V and J are TRBV5-4 and TRBJ1-5, with TRBD1 matching 7 bases. The CDR3 covers 13 residues. Looked up from germline, CDR1 is SGHNT and CDR2 is YYREEE (reference sequence). V dropped 4 bases and J dropped 5; count of bases not matched to a gene: 3. The CDR3 bases are TGTGCCAGCAGCCCCGACAGGGATCAGCCCCAGCATTTT. It encodes CASSPDRDQPQHF. Together with reference TRBV5-4 and TRBJ1-5, the CDR3 gives the full variable domain: ETGVTQSPTHLIKTRGQQVTLRCSSQSGHNTVSWYQQALGQGPQFIFQYYREEENGRGNFPPRFSGLQFPNYSSELNVNALELDDSALYLCASSPDRDQPQHFGDGTRLSIL.

The genes are TRBV29-1 and TRBJ2-7; a weak D match, TRBD1 (6 bases). The V end lost 7 bases, the J end lost 0 bases, and 10 bases lay between the germline ends. The CDR3 totals 12 residues. Germline CDR1 reads SQVTM; CDR2 reads ANQGSEA. This chain's CDR3 is CSAGHGSYEQYF. The CDR3 bases are TGCAGCGCGGGACACGGCTCCTACGAGCAGTACTTC.

V gene TRBV9 combines with J gene TRBJ2-5; no reliable D call. Germline lookup yields CDR1 SGDLS and CDR2 YYNGEE. This CDR3 contains 14 residues. V was cut by 0 bases and J by 4 bases, with 10 bases left in between. In DNA form, the CDR3 reads TGTGCCAGCAGCGTAGGGCAGAGCCCAGAGACCCAGTACTTC. Its translation is CASSVGQSPETQYF.

The sample holds a few counts of this clone. This chain links TRBV5-6 with TRBJ1-1; weak D call: TRBD1 (6 bases). Trimming removed 4 bases at V and 2 bases at J, with 12 bases between. Germline assignment: CDR1 SGHDT and CDR2 YYEEEE. This CDR3 has 14 amino acids. This CDR3 is CASSHRVANTEAFF. The DNA for the CDR3 is TGTGCCAGCAGCCACAGGGTGGCTAACACTGAAGCTTTCTTT.

A word on this clone: Relative to the germline gene, one junction end is altered; a read error may explain this. The chain couples TRBV5-1 to TRBJ1-2; D not resolved. Germline V CDR1 and CDR2: SGHRS, YFSETQ. The CDR3 sequence is 13 residues long. The DNA for the CDR3 is TGCGCCAGCAGCTTCTTGAGCAGTACTCCTCTGAGCTTC. Protein product: CASSFLSSTPLSF.

The rearrangement links TRBV18 to TRBJ1-2, with 7 bases identical to TRBD1. The CDR3 totals 16 residues. V trimming: 4 bases; J trimming: 4 bases; junction bases outside the gene matches: 12. Germline CDR1 and CDR2: KGHSH and LQKENI. The CDR3 loop is CASSLPGQAEGYGYTF. CDR3 in DNA: TGTGCCAGCTCACTACCCGGACAGGCCGAGGGCTATGGCTACACCTTC.

The CDR3 nucleotides are TGTGCCACCAGCAAAGACCAACGAACCTACGAGCAGTACTTC. This translates into CATSKDQRTYEQYF. The chain employs TRBV15 and TRBJ2-7; unclear D gene. This CDR3 has 14 amino acids. Trimming took off 4 bases at V and 2 bases at J, with 12 bases between the two ends. Germline V lookup: CDR1 LNHNV, CDR2 YYDKDF (reference sequence).

CDR3 residues: CASSHHTGTDPYGYTF. DNA for the CDR3: TGCGCCAGCAGCCATCATACGGGGACAGATCCCTATGGCTACACCTTC. The chain uses TRBV4-3 and TRBJ1-2; 7 nucleotides align to TRBD1. Germline V gene sequence: CDR1 LGHNA, CDR2 YSLEER. Unmatched junction bases numbered 11, after V lost 3 bases and J lost 4 bases. This CDR3 is built from 16 residues.